This is a list of T cell receptor beta chains from one sample in a study of T cell repertoires in cytomegalovirus infection. TCRdb passed the reads through MiXCR, listing each CDR3 protein once. The table records roughly 730,000 distinct CDR3 sequences, 30% to 35% of them present only once. The antigens for these receptors are not known. Here the sequenced sample was cultured PBMCs, taken from culture after CMV antigen stimulation. Every receptor here comes from a human donor in good health (CMV status not recorded). Some clones in this sample may be carry-over from other donors' samples. Each CDR3 is given with its conserved first and last residue. The D gene is left open where the match is weak. The listing skips clone size in some rows; elsewhere it reads once, few, many or a size class.

d_call	v_call	j_call	clone_size	cdr3_nt	cdr3_aa
NA	TRBV6-1	TRBJ2-5	once	TGTGCCAGCAGTGAAGATCCCGGGGTGGAGACCCAGTACTTC	CASSEDPGVETQYF
TRBD1	TRBV20-1	TRBJ2-2	NA	TGCAGTGCTAGAGCCAGGGGGACCGGGGAGCTGTTTTTT	CSARARGTGELFF
NA	TRBV10-3	TRBJ1-2	few	TGTGCCATCAGTGAGTCGGCAGCTAACTATGGCTACACCTTC	CAISESAANYGYTF
TRBD1	TRBV28	TRBJ1-5	few	TGTGCCAGCAGCGCCCCGGGCGACAGGGTCCACCATTTT	CASSAPGDRVHHF
NA	TRBV6-4	TRBJ2-7	NA	TGTGCCAGCAAGGACAGTTCCTACGAGCAGTACTTC	CASKDSSYEQYF
TRBD1	TRBV7-8	TRBJ1-2	NA	TGTGCCAGCAGCTATGCCCCGACAGGGAAGTATGGCTACACCTTC	CASSYAPTGKYGYTF
TRBD1	TRBV7-2	TRBJ2-1	few	TGTGCCAGCAGCGCTTACCTGGGACAGGGCTTCTACAATGAGCAGTTCTTC	CASSAYLGQGFYNEQFF
TRBD1	TRBV7-8	TRBJ2-3	many	TGTGCCAGCAGCCAGCAGGGGGCCACTAGCACAGATACGCAGTATTTT	CASSQQGATSTDTQYF
TRBD2	TRBV12-3/TRBV12-4	TRBJ2-7	few	TGTGCCAGCAGTTTAAGGACTAGATTCTACGAGCAGTACTTC	CASSLRTRFYEQYF
NA	TRBV27	TRBJ2-1	many	TGTGCCAGCAGGTGGGGCAATGAGCAGTTCTTC	CASRWGNEQFF
NA	TRBV7-2	TRBJ2-7	many	TGTGCCAGCAGCTCGAGGGGGGGAGCGGGGTCCGAGCAGTACTTC	CASSSRGGAGSEQYF
NA	TRBV6-5	TRBJ1-1	NA	TGTGCCAGCAGGACCGGGGGCAGGGGTGAAGCTTTCTTT	CASRTGGRGEAFF
TRBD2	TRBV12-3/TRBV12-4	TRBJ2-7	NA	TGTGCCAGCAGTGCCGTCCCGGGAGGGCGCGAGCAGTACTTC	CASSAVPGGREQYF
NA	TRBV4-1	TRBJ1-1	NA	TGCGCCAGCAGCCAAGCAGGGGTGACTGAAGCTTTCTTT	CASSQAGVTEAFF
NA	TRBV6-1	TRBJ1-6	NA	TGTGCCAGCAGTGACCTCAGGTTGTCACCCCTCCACTTT	CASSDLRLSPLHF
NA	TRBV11-2	TRBJ2-5	NA	TGTGCCAGCAGCTTCGGGAATAAAGAGACCCAGTACTTC	CASSFGNKETQYF
NA	TRBV12-3/TRBV12-4	TRBJ2-3	NA	TGTGCCAGCAGCAGGGGATACAGTGGGTATAGGTTTTCTAGCACAGATACGCAGTATTTT	CASSRGYSGYRFSSTDTQYF
TRBD2	TRBV7-2	TRBJ2-5	many	TGTGCCAGCAGCCCAAAAGGACTAGCGGGGGCCCAAGAGACCCAGTACTTC	CASSPKGLAGAQETQYF
TRBD1	TRBV7-8	TRBJ1-3	many	TGTGCCAGCAGCGCGGACAGGGTTAACTCTGGAAACACCATATATTTT	CASSADRVNSGNTIYF
TRBD1	TRBV20-1	TRBJ2-7	NA	TGCAGTGCTAGTTGGACAGGGAACGAGCAGTACTTC	CSASWTGNEQYF
NA	TRBV7-2	TRBJ2-2	NA	TGTGTCAGCAGCTTAGCAGTTATGAGACCCCCTACCGGGGAGCTGTTTTTT	CVSSLAVMRPPTGELFF
NA	TRBV7-9	TRBJ2-1	NA	TGTGCCAGCAGCTCCCTAGAAGGTCACAATGAGCAGTTCTTC	CASSSLEGHNEQFF
TRBD2	TRBV6-1	TRBJ2-1	NA	TGTGCCAGCAGAAGCGGGGTCCATGAGCAGTTCTTC	CASRSGVHEQFF
TRBD2	TRBV11-2	TRBJ2-7	NA	TGTGCCAGCAGCAAGACTAGCGGGAGTAGCGAGCAGTACTTC	CASSKTSGSSEQYF
NA	TRBV10-3	TRBJ1-1	NA	TGTGCCATCCGCCCGGAGATGAACACTGAAGCTTTCTTT	CAIRPEMNTEAFF
TRBD2	TRBV7-2	TRBJ2-5	many	TGTGCCAGCAGCTCCTACCCCTTAGCGGGAGCCCCAAGCGGGACCCAGTACTTC	CASSSYPLAGAPSGTQYF
NA	TRBV12-3/TRBV12-4	TRBJ1-2	NA	TGTGCCAGCAGTTTAATTACCGGGGGCGGCTACACCTTC	CASSLITGGGYTF
NA	TRBV6-1	TRBJ2-1	NA	TGTGCCAGCAGTGAATTGAGTTGGGGGGACAATGAGCAGTTCTTC	CASSELSWGDNEQFF
TRBD1	TRBV6-6	TRBJ1-6	NA	TGTGCTACCACAGGGGGGAGCTCCTATAATTCACCCCTCCACTTT	CATTGGSSYNSPLHF
NA	TRBV11-2	TRBJ1-2	few	TGTGCCAGCAGCGTAGGTGCCGACTATGGCTACACCTTC	CASSVGADYGYTF